The present T cell receptor (beta chain) was sequenced within a study of OX40 agonist ivuxolimab in advanced cancers. The wider study: Among those enrolled, mean age was approximately 60 years (range 23 to 79) and approximately 80% were male.

Sequencing used immunoSEQ multiplex PCR; TCRdb keeps in-frame clones, though not all of them. The sample shows under 80,000 clones, 88% of them seen only once. Comment on this clone: Its antigen is not known.

The CDR3 runs 15 residues. Germline V gives CDR1 SGHTA, CDR2 FQGTGA. V gave up 3 bases and J gave up 9 bases; unmatched junction bases: 6. Findings and limits, study-wide: The 0.1-3.0 mg/kg partial responders had among the lowest clonal expansion. More expanded clones were found, on average, in CD8+ than in CD4+ T cells.

This TCR came from an adult with an advanced solid tumor such as melanoma, head and neck, liver or kidney cancer. This chain uses TRBV7-3 with TRBJ2-1; 12 bases are a match to TRBD2. This material consisted of CD4+ or CD8+ T cells sorted from blood, taken in a trial of the OX40 agonist ivuxolimab. The CDR3 protein is CASSLASGRASEQFF. The CDR3 region has the DNA TGTGCCAGCAGCTTGGCTAGCGGGAGGGCCAGTGAGCAGTTCTTC.